Following are 30 T cell receptor beta chains from one sample sequenced in a study of shared T cell receptors in the human thymus. Libraries were prepared by immunoSEQ multiplex PCR; TCRdb keeps only in-frame clonotypes and omits some of them. The table lists under 700,000 clones, more than 75% of them singletons, with about 0.013% in the top ten. These data were also filed under a second study, of human thymus T cells.

The specimen was thymocytes. The receptor set was obtained from a boy under two years old with a congenital heart defect.

The chain joins TRBV27 to TRBJ2-1, with 7 bases that match TRBD1. From germline, CDR1 is MNHEY and CDR2 SMNVEV (reference sequence). J gave up 1 base and V 3 bases, and 3 bases lay outside the gene matches. This CDR3 has 15 amino acids. The DNA of the CDR3 is TGTGCCAGCAGTTTGTCACAGGGGTCCTACAATGAGCAGTTCTTC. Protein sequence: CASSLSQGSYNEQFF.

The rearrangement joins TRBV18 to TRBJ2-2; D might be TRBD2 (5 bases). The V and J ends lost 0 bases and 4 bases respectively, with 15 bases between them. Germline lookup yields CDR1 KGHSH and CDR2 LQKENI. The CDR3 length is 17 residues. This CDR3 is CASSPPRTLSGTGELFF. The CDR3 DNA follows: TGTGCCAGCTCACCACCCAGGACTCTCTCAGGCACCGGGGAGCTGTTTTTT.

The rearrangement links TRBV6-1 to TRBJ2-7; D possibly corresponds to TRBD1 (5 bases). Trimming cost V 4 bases and J 3 bases, with 7 bases left between them. Per germline, CDR1 MNHNS and CDR2 SASEGT. The CDR3 loop spans 12 amino acids. CDR3 nucleotide sequence: TGTGCCAGCAGTGGCGACAGCTACGAGCAGTACTTC. Amino acids: CASSGDSYEQYF.

This clone has only a few counts. The genes are TRBV19 and TRBJ2-7, with D perhaps matching TRBD1 (6 bases). CDR3 length equals 17 residues. CDR1 and CDR2 (germline): LNHDA, SQIVND (reference sequence). With 8 bases removed from V and 9 bases from J, the gap between germline ends came to 32 bases. This CDR3 reads CASSPHRVMDPREVQYF. The CDR3 nucleotides read TGTGCCAGTTCGCCACACAGGGTCATGGACCCTCGTGAGGTGCAGTACTTC.

A few counts support this clone. CDR3 region: CASSVLQDQPQHF. The CDR3 DNA follows: TGTGCCAGCAGCGTATTACAGGATCAGCCCCAGCATTTT. The chain carries TRBV7-2 and TRBJ1-5; tentatively, D is TRBD1 (5 bases). The CDR3 runs to 13 residues. Trimming cost V 5 bases and J 5 bases, with 10 bases left between them. In germline, CDR1 is SGHTA, CDR2 FQGNSA.

DNA for the CDR3: TGCGCCAGCAGCCAGGATCCTCCACACCGAGGAGTTAACCCCTACGAGCAGTACTTC. This sequence encodes CASSQDPPHRGVNPYEQYF. The genes are TRBV4-3 and TRBJ2-7, with no clear D. V lost 3 bases to trimming and J lost 2 bases, with 26 bases between them. From germline, CDR1 is LGHNA and CDR2 YSLEER. This CDR3 comprises 19 residues.

The chain joins TRBV27 to TRBJ2-1; 7 positions agree with TRBD2. The germline V gene has CDR1 MNHEY and CDR2 SMNVEV (reference sequence). The trim removed 5 bases at V and 3 bases at J, leaving 13 bases unmatched. The CDR3 is made up of 17 amino acids. CDR3 DNA: TGTGCCAGCAGTCTCCGGGGAGCGGGACTTTTCTACAATGAGCAGTTCTTC. It translates to CASSLRGAGLFYNEQFF.

This chain joins TRBV5-1 and TRBJ2-1; 7 bases are shared with TRBD2. The CDR3 is 14 amino acids. Germline V gives CDR1 SGHRS, CDR2 YFSETQ. Losses at the gene ends were 0 bases for V and 15 bases for J; bases not matched to a gene: 12. CDR3 in amino acids: CASSLVGLETRGFF. In DNA, the CDR3 is TGCGCCAGCAGCTTGGTAGGACTAGAAACCCGGGGGTTCTTC.

This clone was observed once. The chain employs TRBV4-2 and TRBJ1-1, with TRBD1 identical over 7 bases. This CDR3 has 15 residues. Germline V lookup: CDR1 LGHNA, CDR2 YNFKEQ. The V gene end was trimmed by 1 base and the J gene end by 1 base; junction bases not matched to a gene: 3. CDR3 amino acids: CASSQVGQTNTEAFF. CDR3 coding DNA: TGTGCCAGCAGCCAAGTGGGACAGACGAACACTGAAGCTTTCTTT.

DNA for the CDR3: TGTGCCAGCAGCTTGAGGACTAGCGAGTACACCGGGGAGCTGTTTTTT. It codes for CASSLRTSEYTGELFF. The chain joins TRBV5-6 to TRBJ2-2; 9 positions match TRBD2. Germline V gives CDR1 SGHDT, CDR2 YYEEEE. V lost 1 base to trimming and J lost 3 bases; unmatched junction nucleotides: 4. This CDR3 is 16 amino acids long.

The gene calls are TRBV6-5 and TRBJ2-7, with 11 positions matching TRBD2. V lost 5 bases, J lost 6 bases, and 6 bases stayed unmatched. From germline, CDR1 is MNHEY and CDR2 SVGAGI. The CDR3 runs to 14 residues. This CDR3 reads CASSPLAGESEQYF. For the CDR3, the DNA is TGTGCCAGCAGTCCACTAGCGGGAGAATCCGAGCAGTACTTC.

This clone was seen just once. The rearrangement joins TRBV1 to TRBJ2-7; the table's D gene call, TRBD2, was not cross checked with the DNA. TRBV1 is tagged as a pseudogene. The CDR3 sequence is 12 residues long. In nucleotides, the CDR3 is TGCACCAGCCCATTTTGCGAGTACGAGCAGTACTTC. Its protein is CTSPFCEYEQYF.

A single count supports this clone. V gene TRBV2 combines with J gene TRBJ2-5, with TRBD1 matching 8 bases. The better agreement between TRBJ2-7 and the DNA end casts doubt on the J call. The CDR3 extends over 14 amino acids. In germline, CDR1 is SNHLY, CDR2 FYNNEI. CDR3 loop: CASTPQDRAYEQYF. DNA of the CDR3: TGTGCCAGCACCCCCCAGGACAGGGCCTACGAGCAGTACTTC.

The CDR3 loop is CASTPDSPSGNTIYF. The CDR3 DNA reads TGTGCCAGCACCCCGGACAGTCCCTCTGGAAACACCATATATTTT. This rearrangement joins TRBV14 to TRBJ1-3; D possibly corresponds to TRBD1 (6 bases). V was clipped by 7 bases and J by 0 bases, with 13 bases between them. Germline V gene sequence: CDR1 SGHDN, CDR2 FVKESK. The CDR3 is 15 amino acids.

The chain combines TRBV5-1 with TRBJ2-1; the match to TRBD1 covers 9 bases. V shed 2 bases and J 8 bases; nucleotides not matched to a gene: 5. The CDR3 has 14 residues. Germline V gene lookup returns CDR1 SGHRS and CDR2 YFSETQ. The CDR3 sequence is CASSFTGGGDEQFF. The CDR3 DNA is TGCGCCAGCAGCTTTACAGGGGGCGGCGATGAGCAGTTCTTC.

The chain joins TRBV21-1 to TRBJ2-7; the D call in the table, TRBD2, was not verified against the DNA. TRBV21-1 corresponds to a pseudogene. The CDR3 sequence is 14 residues long. This CDR3 is CASSLGRLNYEQYF. DNA of the CDR3: TGTGCCAGCAGCTTGGGGAGGTTGAACTACGAGCAGTACTTC.

The CDR3 nucleotides read TGTGCCAGCAGCCGACCTACACTTTGGACTAGCGGCCAAGACAATGAGCAGTTCTTC. It is translated as CASSRPTLWTSGQDNEQFF. The genes are TRBV7-6 and TRBJ2-1; 10 bases fit TRBD2. Per the germline V gene, CDR1 is SGHVS and CDR2 is FNYEAQ. The CDR3 is 19 amino acids. J was trimmed by 5 bases and V by 5 bases; bases with no gene match: 18.

The genes are TRBV6-1 and TRBJ2-1; TRBD2 agrees at 9 bases. V lost 1 base to trimming and J lost 7 bases; unmatched junction nucleotides: 8. Looked up from germline, CDR1 is MNHNS and CDR2 is SASEGT. CDR3 length equals 16 residues. This CDR3 reads CASSEVTSGRLNEQFF. Here the CDR3 DNA reads TGTGCCAGCAGTGAAGTGACGAGCGGGAGGCTGAATGAGCAGTTCTTC.

In this sample, this clone turned up a few times. The chain employs TRBV11-3 and TRBJ2-2; D unresolved. V gave up 2 bases and J gave up 0 bases, with 19 bases separating them. CDR1 and CDR2 from the germline V gene are SGHNT and YENEEA. The CDR3 extends over 19 amino acids. DNA for the CDR3: TGTGCCAGCAGCTTACGCTTCACCAAGCGAGGCGCGAACACCGGGGAGCTGTTTTTT. As protein: CASSLRFTKRGANTGELFF.

This clone was observed a single time. V is TRBV7-3 and J is TRBJ2-3; 9 bases line up with TRBD2. The CDR3 contains 18 residues. The germline gives CDR1 SGHTA, CDR2 FQGTGA. Trimming removed 2 bases from V and 0 bases from J; junction bases left unmatched: 9. CDR3 loop: CASSLGSLAGASTDTQYF. CDR3 nucleotides: TGTGCCAGCAGCTTAGGGTCACTAGCGGGCGCAAGCACAGATACGCAGTATTTT.

This sequence joins TRBV7-2 and TRBJ2-7; 8 bases map to TRBD2. J lost 3 bases, V lost 1 base, and 2 bases had no gene match. CDR1 and CDR2 (germline): SGHTA, FQGNSA. The CDR3 totals 14 residues. CDR3 bases: TGTGCCAGCAGCTTAGAGGCGGGGGGCTACGAGCAGTACTTC. This codes for CASSLEAGGYEQYF.

CDR3 residues: CASSQAQGYYEQYF. For the CDR3, the DNA is TGCGCCAGCAGCCAAGCCCAGGGGTATTACGAGCAGTACTTC. The chain is built from TRBV4-1 and TRBJ2-7; D possibly corresponds to TRBD1 (6 bases). The CDR3 consists of 14 residues. Trimming took off 1 base at V and 4 bases at J, with 11 bases between the two ends. Germline loops: CDR1 MGHRA, CDR2 YSYEKL.

The chain joins TRBV27 to TRBJ2-5; 9 nucleotides align to TRBD1. The CDR3 extends over 14 amino acids. Germline V gene data show CDR1 as MNHEY and CDR2 as SMNVEV (reference sequence). V lost 5 bases to trimming and J lost 5 bases; unmatched junction nucleotides: 6. CDR3 loop: CASSPRTGVETQYF. The DNA of the CDR3 is TGTGCCAGCAGTCCCCGGACAGGGGTCGAGACCCAGTACTTC.

This chain links TRBV6-1 with TRBJ2-3, with TRBD1 identical over 10 bases. Germline loops: CDR1 MNHNS, CDR2 SASEGT. Germline trimming cut 2 bases from V and 6 bases from J; bases unmatched to any gene: 8. The CDR3 loop spans 16 amino acids. Here the CDR3 reads CASSEKRTGGGDTQYF. As DNA, the CDR3 is TGTGCCAGCAGTGAAAAACGGACAGGGGGAGGTGATACGCAGTATTTT.

This clone appeared a few times. The chain couples TRBV5-1 to TRBJ1-2; D might be TRBD1 (6 bases). Germline V gives CDR1 SGHRS, CDR2 YFSETQ. V was cut by 0 bases and J by 8 bases, with 14 bases left in between. The CDR3 is 14 residues long. As DNA, the CDR3 is TGCGCCAGCAGCTTGGAGTGGGGGCACGGCGGCTACACCTTC. Protein product: CASSLEWGHGGYTF.

V gene TRBV4-3 combines with J gene TRBJ2-5; TRBD2 might be the D (5 bases). V was trimmed by 1 base and J by 4 bases, leaving 22 bases between them. The CDR3 is 18 amino acids. Germline lookup yields CDR1 LGHNA and CDR2 YSLEER. The CDR3 region is CASSQVGSGGPYPETQYF. CDR3 sequence (DNA): TGCGCCAGCAGCCAAGTGGGGTCTGGCGGGCCCTACCCAGAGACCCAGTACTTC.

This chain connects TRBV23-1 to TRBJ2-1, with TRBD2 matching over 10 bases. TRBV23-1 has ORF status, its function being uncertain. J was trimmed by 9 bases and V by 3 bases; bases with no gene match: 14. The CDR3 covers 17 residues. For the CDR3, the DNA is TGCGCCAGCAGTCACCACCCGACTAGCGGGCCCCAGTGTGAGCAGTTCTTC. It encodes CASSHHPTSGPQCEQFF.

This chain uses TRBV7-2 with TRBJ2-1; 9 nucleotides agree with TRBD2. Germline CDR1 reads SGHTA; CDR2 reads FQGNSA. The CDR3 has 18 residues. With V trimmed by 5 bases and J by 5 bases, 16 bases remained unmatched. CDR3 region: CASSPNERWREGDNEQFF. Written as DNA, the CDR3 is TGTGCCAGCAGCCCGAACGAAAGGTGGCGGGAGGGCGACAATGAGCAGTTCTTC.

This chain connects TRBV14 to TRBJ1-3, with D maybe TRBD1 (5 bases). Trimming took 1 base from V and 7 from J, leaving 14 bases between them. The CDR3 length is 15 residues. Per germline, CDR1 SGHDN and CDR2 FVKESK. The CDR3 sequence is CASSQGEGARNTIYF. The CDR3 DNA reads as TGTGCCAGCAGCCAAGGAGAAGGGGCGCGGAACACCATATATTTT.

The chain links TRBV5-4 to TRBJ2-1; TRBD2 matches 14 bases. Germline trimming cut 4 bases from V and 10 bases from J; bases unmatched to any gene: 10. The CDR3 has 16 residues. The germline CDR1 and CDR2 sequences are SGHNT and YYREEE (reference sequence). As DNA, the CDR3 is TGTGCCAGCAGCCCGGGGGGGACTAGCGGGAGACAAGAGCAGTTCTTC. Residues: CASSPGGTSGRQEQFF.